Below are 28 T cell receptor beta chains sequenced from a single sample in a study of tumor and adjacent non-tumor tissue in lung cancer. No cell sorting was done before RNA was extracted from the tissue. TCRbeta libraries were built with three rounds of nested PCR, modified from ARM-PCR. A single record per CDR3 protein comes from TCRdb applying MiXCR to the multiplex PCR reads. Among 120,000 or so distinct CDR3 sequences listed, over 70% were seen once. Sequencing was carried out using lung tumor tissue. These receptors were taken from a man in his sixties or seventies with non-small cell lung cancer.

As concerns this clonotype: Since the CDR3 does not end with the conserved phenylalanine or tryptophan, this likely comes from a read error. This sequence joins TRBV4-1 and TRBJ1-1; 10 nucleotides align to TRBD1. The V gene's germline CDR1 is MGHRA and CDR2 YSYEKL. This CDR3 is 18 amino acids long. In DNA form, the CDR3 reads TGCGCCAACAGCCAAGACGGTGCCGACAGGGGGCAATACACCGAAGCTTTCCTT. Translation gives CANSQDGADRGQYTEAFL.

For this clonotype: A junction boundary mismatches the germline segment, possibly from a read error. V gene TRBV28 combines with J gene TRBJ1-2; D is possibly TRBD1 (5 bases). There are 14 residues in the CDR3. The germline CDR1 and CDR2 sequences are MDHEN and SYDVKM. As DNA, the CDR3 is TGTGCAAGCAGGATGGACATGGGGCGGTATGGCTACACCTTC. This gives the protein CASRMDMGRYGYTF.

Comment on this clonotype: A much larger clonotype is one base distant, so this may be a read error. The V call is TRBV29-1, the J call TRBJ2-7, with D perhaps TRBD1 (7 bases). V lost 4 bases, J lost 7 bases, and 14 bases lay in between. From germline, CDR1 is SQVTM and CDR2 ANQGSEA. The CDR3 has 12 amino acids. Here the CDR3 DNA reads TGCAGCGTTGGTCAGGGGGGTCAGGAGCAGTACTTC. Amino acids: CSVGQGGQEQYF.

The chain employs TRBV4-1 and TRBJ2-7; D may match TRBD1 or TRBD2 (6 bases each). The CDR3 is made up of 16 amino acids. The V gene lost 6 bases and the J gene lost 5 bases, with 23 bases spanning the gap. CDR1 is MGHRA, CDR2 YSYEKL, per germline. DNA of the CDR3: TGCGCCAGCAGTCAGACACTAGCAGGAGAGGGGGACGAGCAGTACTTC. The encoded protein is CASSQTLAGEGDEQYF.

A few counts support this clonotype. The limits of the CDR3 on the DNA are not certain, so only TCRdb's listed CDR3 is given. CDR3 in amino acids: CASSTSTGSPYEQYF. The chain joins TRBV12-3 or TRBV12-4 to TRBJ2-7; the table's D call TRBD1 went unverified against the DNA. The CDR3 contains 15 residues when both ends are counted.

Worth noting for this clonotype: At one end, the junction sequence differs from germline, possibly due to a read error. The chain combines TRBV12-3 or TRBV12-4 with TRBJ2-1, with D perhaps matching TRBD1 or TRBD2 (5 bases each). There are 17 residues in the CDR3. The CDR3 is CASSLGSGGRHYNEQFF. The CDR3 DNA is TGTGCCAGTAGTTTAGGTAGTGGGGGTCGCCACTACAATGAGCAGTTCTTC.

This rearrangement joins TRBV29-1 to TRBJ1-2; 9 bases line up with TRBD1. The CDR3 runs 12 residues. Per germline, CDR1 SQVTM and CDR2 ANQGSEA. J gave up 13 bases and V 5 bases, and 11 bases lay outside the gene matches. DNA for the CDR3: TGCAGCGTTTCCGGACAGGGGTTTAGCTGCACCTTC. Its translation: CSVSGQGFSCTF.

V usage is TRBV6-5 and J usage is TRBJ1-2; D is possibly TRBD1 (5 bases). CDR3 length: 14 residues. Germline V CDR1 and CDR2: MNHEY, SVGAGI. Trimming pared 4 bases from V and 8 bases from J, leaving 17 bases between. Here the CDR3 reads CASSLFGGLGGYTF. CDR3 DNA sequence: TGTGCCAGCAGTTTATTTGGGGGGTTGGGCGGCTACACCTTC.

With regard to this clonotype: Sequence at one end of the junction differs from germline and may be a read error. The chain links TRBV12-5 to TRBJ2-4; the match to TRBD1 covers 10 bases. Germline-derived CDR1 and CDR2 are LGHNT and FRNRAP. The CDR3 is made up of 17 amino acids. The CDR3 coding sequence is TGTACTAGTGGTCCGGACAGGGGGTTACGAGCCAAAAATATTCAGTACTTC. Translation: CTSGPDRGLRAKNIQYF.

The chain employs TRBV4-2 and TRBJ1-3; no clear D. Trimming pared 10 bases from V and 1 base from J, leaving 14 bases between. The germline gives CDR1 LGHNA, CDR2 YNFKEQ. There are 14 residues in the CDR3. Here the CDR3 reads CANIQPVSGNTIYF. The CDR3 bases are TGTGCCAACATCCAACCAGTTTCTGGAAACACCATATATTTT.

On this clonotype itself: In this CDR3 the conserved last residue, phenylalanine or tryptophan, is missing, so a read error is likely. The chain uses TRBV29-1 and TRBJ2-5; possible D gene TRBD1, 5 bases. The germline V gene encodes CDR1 SQVTM and CDR2 ANQGSEA. Deletions cut 7 bases from V and 2 bases from J, with 23 bases between. The CDR3 is 16 amino acids. The CDR3 spells CSAKPDLHTGQETQYY. CDR3 sequence (DNA): TGCAGCGCCAAGCCCGACCTCCACACAGGTCAAGAGACCCAGTACTAC.

The V gene is TRBV5-6, the J gene TRBJ1-1; 8 bases align to TRBD1. Losses at the gene ends were 8 bases for V and 13 bases for J; bases not matched to a gene: 16. The CDR3 is made up of 13 amino acids. Per the germline V gene, CDR1 is SGHDT and CDR2 is YYEEEE. The CDR3 region has the DNA TGTGCCAGTAAACAGGGGGGGGGCACTGTAGTTTTCTTT. Protein: CASKQGGGTVVFF.

Comments on this clonotype: One end of the junction does not line up with germline, which may come from a read error. J is TRBJ1-1 and V is TRBV6-5; no clear D. The germline V gene encodes CDR1 MNHEY and CDR2 SVGAGI. This CDR3 has 15 amino acids. The CDR3 reads CTSTTVAMVGTEAFF. The CDR3 DNA is TGTACCAGCACCACGGTCGCTATGGTGGGCACTGAAGCTTTCTTT.

Remarks on this clonotype: The CDR3 ends on some other residue instead of the conserved phenylalanine or tryptophan, so this is likely a read error. CDR3 residues: CASSQGTNGRAETQYL. CDR3 coding DNA: TGTGCGAGCAGCCAAGGGACTAACGGGAGGGCGGAGACCCAGTACTTA. This chain links TRBV4-2 with TRBJ2-5, with 8 bases identical to TRBD2. This CDR3 has 16 residues. Germline V gene lookup returns CDR1 LGHNA and CDR2 YNFKEQ.

Concerning this clonotype: The junction departs from germline at one end; a sequencing error may be responsible. The V gene is TRBV6-2 or TRBV6-3, the J gene TRBJ2-1, with 7 bases aligning to TRBD2. Germline values: CDR1 MNHEY, CDR2 SVGEGT. The CDR3 totals 15 residues. CDR3 protein: CAISPGGGLYNEQFF. In nucleotides, the CDR3 is TGTGCCATCAGTCCTGGGGGGGGTCTCTACAATGAGCAGTTCTTC.

This clonotype has a count of ten or more. This chain links TRBV28 with TRBJ1-2; TRBD1 might be the D (6 bases). The germline gives CDR1 MDHEN, CDR2 SYDVKM. V dropped 5 bases and J dropped 4 bases, with 11 bases sitting between them. This CDR3 comprises 13 residues. The CDR3 region has the DNA TGTGCCAGCAGTCGACAGGCGCTCTATGGCTACACCTTC. Its protein is CASSRQALYGYTF.

Turning to this clonotype: A much larger clone lies a single base off, so this may be a read error. The V and J genes are TRBV5-1 and TRBJ2-7; D not certain. The CDR3 is made up of 15 amino acids. The germline V gene has CDR1 SGHRS and CDR2 YFSETQ. CDR3 region: CASSLADDGSYDQYF. CDR3 coding DNA: TGCGCCAGCAGCTTGGCCGACGACGGAAGCTACGATCAGTACTTC. Looking up the rest from reference TRBV5-1 and TRBJ2-7 gives the full variable domain: KAGVTQTPRYLIKTRGQQVTLSCSPISGHRSVSWYQQTPGQGLQFLFEYFSETQRNKGNFPGRFSGRQFSNSRSEMNVSTLELGDSALYLCASSLADDGSYDQYFGPGTRLTVT.

This clonotype came up a few times. The CDR3 reads CASSLVRVGKLFF. CDR3 sequence (DNA): TGTGCCAGCAGCTTGGTTAGAGTAGGAAAACTGTTTTTT. The J gene is TRBJ1-4, the V gene TRBV11-2; D gene uncertain. Germline assignment: CDR1 SGHAT and CDR2 FQNNGV. V lost 3 bases to trimming and J lost 10 bases, with 12 bases between them. The CDR3 length is 13 residues. Filled out from reference TRBV11-2 and TRBJ1-4, the complete variable domain reads EAGVAQSPRYKIIEKRQSVAFWCNPISGHATLYWYQQILGQGPKLLIQFQNNGVVDDSQLPKDRFSAERLKGVDSTLKIQPAKLEDSAVYLCASSLVRVGKLFFGSGTQLSVL.

The rearrangement links TRBV6-1 to TRBJ2-2, with D perhaps given as TRBD1 or TRBD2 (5 bases each). V dropped 6 bases and J dropped 17 bases, with 25 bases sitting between them. The germline V gene has CDR1 MNHNS and CDR2 SASEGT. This CDR3 contains 14 residues. CDR3 nucleotide sequence: TGTGCCAGCAGGGGGGTCTGCAGCACCGGGGAGTTATTTTTT. This gives the protein CASRGVCSTGELFF.

As to this clonotype: A much larger clone differs by one base, so this may be a read error. This sequence joins TRBV7-9 and TRBJ2-3; no firm D call. Germline CDR1 SEHNR, CDR2 FQNEAQ (reference sequence). V lost 2 bases, J lost 2 bases, and 8 bases lay in between. There are 14 residues in the CDR3. DNA for the CDR3: TGTGCCAGCAGCTTAAACACATACACAGATACGCAGTATTTT. Residues: CASSLNTYTDTQYF.

To note about this clonotype: The conserved phenylalanine or tryptophan normally closing the CDR3 is absent here, so this likely arose from a read error. This chain uses TRBV6-5 with TRBJ2-2, with D perhaps being TRBD1 or TRBD2 (5 bases each). CDR3 length equals 15 residues. Looked up from germline, CDR1 is MNHEY and CDR2 is SVGAGI. The DNA of the CDR3 is TGTGCCAGCAGTTACCTCCTAAGGGCCGCCGGGGACCTGTTTTCT. Encoded protein: CASSYLLRAAGDLFS.

J is TRBJ2-7 and V is TRBV11-2, with D uncertain. The ends were cut back, 1 base at V and 2 bases at J, with 9 bases in the middle. The germline gives CDR1 SGHAT, CDR2 FQNNGV. This CDR3 comprises 14 residues. CDR3 loop: CASSLGPETYEQYF. As DNA, the CDR3 is TGTGCCAGCAGCTTAGGCCCAGAAACCTACGAGCAGTACTTC.

On this clonotype itself: A read error may account for a junction end that differs from germline. The chain has TRBV11-2 and TRBJ2-3, with D possibly matching TRBD1 (5 bases). The CDR3 has 14 amino acids. From germline, CDR1 is SGHAT and CDR2 FQNNGV. CDR3 in amino acids: CACSLTPGSYAQYF. The CDR3 nucleotides are TGTGCCTGCAGCCTAACCCCAGGGTCATATGCGCAGTATTTT.

The chain uses TRBV5-4 and TRBJ2-1, with 14 bases fitting TRBD2. There are 16 residues in the CDR3. Germline V gene lookup returns CDR1 SGHNT and CDR2 YYREEE (reference sequence). As DNA, the CDR3 is TGTGCGAGTAGAGGAGCCGGGACTAGCGGGAGAGCGGAGCAGTTCTTC. Translation gives CASRGAGTSGRAEQFF.

This clonotype has only one observation. Germline is not matched at one junction end, which may reflect a read error. The V gene is TRBV5-5, the J gene TRBJ1-5; D might be TRBD1 (6 bases). CDR3 size: 15 residues. Germline CDR1 and CDR2: SGHKS and YYEKEE (reference sequence). Written as DNA, the CDR3 is TGTACCAGCAGCTTGGCCAGGACAGTAAATCAGCCCCAGCATTTT. Its protein product is CTSSLARTVNQPQHF.

This clonotype appeared a few times. A junction end diverges from the germline sequence, so it may reflect a read error. The genes are TRBV6-1 and TRBJ1-6, with TRBD1 matching over 7 bases. This CDR3 has 13 residues. Germline lookup yields CDR1 MNHNS and CDR2 SASEGT. CDR3 residues: CASRGQANSSLHF. The CDR3 bases are TGTGCCAGCCGCGGACAGGCGAATTCATCCCTCCACTTT.

Comments on this clonotype: One junction end disagrees with the germline gene, perhaps due to a read error. V gene TRBV6-5 combines with J gene TRBJ2-6, with 9 bases matching TRBD1. Germline V gives CDR1 MNHEY, CDR2 SVGAGI. CDR3 length: 17 amino acids. The CDR3 nucleotides read TGTGCCAACAGTTCCGAGACAGGGGGCTCTGGGGCCAACGTCCTGACTTTC. Translated, it gives CANSSETGGSGANVLTF.

Of note for this clonotype: Because the CDR3 is missing its conserved closing phenylalanine or tryptophan, this is likely a read error. This sequence joins TRBV29-1 and TRBJ1-2, with D possibly TRBD1 on 5 matching bases. From germline, CDR1 is SQVTM and CDR2 ANQGSEA. The CDR3 consists of 17 residues. DNA for the CDR3: TGCTGCGTTGAAGAGTACGTTCAGGGCCATATTAACTATGGCTACACCGTC. Its protein is CCVEEYVQGHINYGYTV.